This T cell receptor beta chain was found in a study of T-cell memory formation after mild COVID-19. Whole-study context: Clusters were largely donor specific. Findings of the study overall: Several responding clones turned up in pre-infection memory, indicating that cross-reactive memory may have taken part.

The germline CDR1 and CDR2 sequences are SGHRS and YFSETQ. J was trimmed by 6 bases and V by 4 bases; bases with no gene match: 11. The CDR3 totals 17 residues. This clonotype was picked up a small number of times. The target antigen is unknown. Researchers used 5'RACE with constant-segment primers to make TCR alpha and TCR beta cDNA libraries that carry sample barcodes and UMIs. Using its own MiXCR run on the 5' RACE reads, TCRdb lists one record per CDR3 protein. The table shows under 110,000 distinct CDR3 sequences, with approximately 17% occurring only once. The receptor comes from an adult woman who had mild COVID-19 (a few samples of this study predate the infection). Cell type and time point are not known. The sequenced sample was PBMCs or a T cell subset sorted from them (not recorded which). The chain employs TRBV5-1 and TRBJ2-3, with TRBD2 matching 13 bases. The CDR3 sequence is CASSPRTSGGPVDTQYF. The DNA of the CDR3 is TGCGCCAGCAGCCCCAGGACTAGCGGGGGCCCCGTGGATACGCAGTATTTT. Complete variable domain (other parts from reference TRBV5-1 and TRBJ2-3): KAGVTQTPRYLIKTRGQQVTLSCSPISGHRSVSWYQQTPGQGLQFLFEYFSETQRNKGNFPGRFSGRQFSNSRSEMNVSTLELGDSALYLCASSPRTSGGPVDTQYFGPGTRLTVL.